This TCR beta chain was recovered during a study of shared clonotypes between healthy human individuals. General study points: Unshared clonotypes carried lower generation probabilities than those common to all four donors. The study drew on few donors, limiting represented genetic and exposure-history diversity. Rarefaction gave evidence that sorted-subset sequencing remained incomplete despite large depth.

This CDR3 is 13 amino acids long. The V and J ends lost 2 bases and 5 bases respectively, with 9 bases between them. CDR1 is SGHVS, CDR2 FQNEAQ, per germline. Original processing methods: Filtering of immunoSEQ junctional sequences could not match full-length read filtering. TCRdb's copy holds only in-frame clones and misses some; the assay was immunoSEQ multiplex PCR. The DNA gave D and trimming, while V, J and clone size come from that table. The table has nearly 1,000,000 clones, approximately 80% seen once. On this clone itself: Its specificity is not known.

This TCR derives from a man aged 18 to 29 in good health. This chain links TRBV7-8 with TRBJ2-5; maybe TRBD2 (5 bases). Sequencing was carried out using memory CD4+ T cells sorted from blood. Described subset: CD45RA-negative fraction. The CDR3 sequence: CASSLLRGETQYF. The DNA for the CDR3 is TGTGCCAGCAGCTTATTGCGAGGGGAGACCCAGTACTTC.